This T cell receptor beta chain was observed in a study of chemoradiotherapy in HPV16-positive cancers. Repeated repertoire sampling spanned the course of chemoradiotherapy. Comments on this clone: The antigen remains undetermined.

Study-level findings and limits: The functional HPV-specific definition rests on just a couple of HPV16-positive patients.

The table came from immunoSEQ multiplex PCR; TCRdb's copy has only in-frame clones and leaves some out. This repertoire shows tens of thousands of clones, less than 90% found once; its top ten account for more than 4%. There are 16 residues in the CDR3. Germline V gives CDR1 SGHAT, CDR2 FQDESV (reference sequence). The germline V and J ends were trimmed by 0 bases and 4 bases, with 14 bases remaining between them. This TCR derives from a human donor with HPV-associated anogenital cancer. The rearrangement uses TRBV11-1 and TRBJ2-3; a weak D match, TRBD1 (5 bases). The sequenced sample was blood, obtained from a patient who underwent chemoradiotherapy. The CDR3 nucleotides read TGTGCCAGCAGCTTAGCGGAGCAGGGTAGGCCAGATACGCAGTATTTT. This gives the protein CASSLAEQGRPDTQYF.